This T cell receptor (beta chain) was sequenced during a study of blood T cells in healthy people across ages. This clonotype appeared a single time. A sample-barcoded 5' primer and a J-beta primer mix were used in a second PCR of about 7 to 12 cycles. Via MiXCR, TCRdb re-called the 5' RACE reads, giving one row per CDR3 protein. The sample lists 780,000 or so distinct CDR3 sequences, 56% occurring once. The CDR3 runs 15 residues. V was pared by 3 bases and J by 5 bases, with 17 bases between. Germline loops: CDR1 SGDLS, CDR2 YYNGEE. This TCR derives from a man between 40 and 49 years old in good health. The chain joins TRBV9 to TRBJ1-1; D perhaps matches TRBD1 (5 bases). The specimen was blood. This CDR3 reads CASSGTPQGRTEAFF. CDR3 coding DNA: TGTGCCAGCAGCGGAACACCGCAGGGAAGAACTGAAGCTTTCTTT.